One sample yielded the 29 T cell receptor beta chains listed below, sequenced in a study of PD-1 blockade in classical Hodgkin lymphoma. TCRdb's copy holds only in-frame clones and misses some; the assay was immunoSEQ multiplex PCR. The sample includes around 93,000 clones, around 80% seen only once; the top ten take about 9%. Time point here: cycle 4 day 1 (C4D1), after around six weeks of nivolumab. Each patient's relapse followed autologous stem cell transplantation, and brentuximab vedotin exposure varied. Specimen: peripheral blood mononuclear cells (PBMCs), collected before the fourth cycle of nivolumab. The receptors were gathered from a human donor with classical Hodgkin lymphoma.

The chain links TRBV9 to TRBJ2-5; 12 nucleotides line up with TRBD2. Germline CDR1 is SGDLS and CDR2 is YYNGEE. CDR3 size: 17 residues. V dropped 0 bases and J dropped 5; count of bases not matched to a gene: 8. The CDR3 sequence is CASSVGLAGGPWETQYF. The CDR3 region has the DNA TGTGCCAGCAGCGTAGGGCTAGCGGGGGGGCCTTGGGAGACCCAGTACTTC. The full variable domain, rest sourced from reference TRBV9 and TRBJ2-5, is DSGVTQTPKHLITATGQRVTLRCSPRSGDLSVYWYQQSLDQGLQFLIQYYNGEERAKGNILERFSAQQFPDLHSELNLSSLELGDSALYFCASSVGLAGGPWETQYFGPGTRLLVL.

This clone was counted once. V usage is TRBV2 and J usage is TRBJ1-1; 7 bases are shared with TRBD1. V shed 7 bases, J shed 2 bases, and the junction held 7 bases outside the gene matches. Looked up from germline, CDR1 is SNHLY and CDR2 is FYNNEI. This CDR3 has 14 residues. As DNA, the CDR3 is TGTGCCAGCAAATTGACAGGGTCTAACACTGAAGCTTTCTTT. Its protein product is CASKLTGSNTEAFF.

At least ten counts were recorded for this clone. The chain has TRBV18 and TRBJ1-5; the D gene is possibly TRBD1 (6 bases). Per the germline V gene, CDR1 is KGHSH and CDR2 is LQKENI. CDR3 length equals 15 residues. Trimming took 3 bases from V and 5 from J, leaving 14 bases between them. The CDR3 reads CASSPPGTIDQPQHF. The CDR3 DNA sequence: TGTGCCAGCTCACCCCCAGGGACAATAGATCAGCCCCAGCATTTT.

This rearrangement joins TRBV7-3 to TRBJ1-1; D is unresolved. With 4 bases removed from V and 0 bases from J, the gap between germline ends came to 6 bases. This CDR3 region has 13 residues. The germline V gene has CDR1 SGHTA and CDR2 FQGTGA. Here the CDR3 reads CASSYELNTEAFF. DNA for the CDR3: TGTGCCAGCAGCTACGAACTGAACACTGAAGCTTTCTTT. Full variable domain (remainder filled in from reference TRBV7-3 and TRBJ1-1): GAGVSQTPSNKVTEKGKYVELRCDPISGHTALYWYRQSLGQGPEFLIYFQGTGAADDSGLPNDRFFAVRPEGSVSTLKIQRTERGDSAVYLCASSYELNTEAFFGQGTRLTVV.

This rearrangement joins TRBV18 to TRBJ2-6, with 8 bases that match TRBD2. V shed 4 bases, J shed 2 bases, and the junction held 4 bases outside the gene matches. The length of the CDR3 is 16 residues. Germline values: CDR1 KGHSH, CDR2 LQKENI. The CDR3: CASSLAGGAGANVLTF. DNA of the CDR3: TGTGCCAGCTCACTGGCGGGGGGCGCTGGGGCCAACGTCCTGACTTTC.

The rearrangement joins TRBV4-1 to TRBJ2-7; no clear D. The CDR3 totals 16 residues. Between the trimmed V and J ends, which lost 2 bases and 0 bases, there was a span of 14 bases. Per the germline V gene, CDR1 is MGHRA and CDR2 is YSYEKL. CDR3 loop: CASSQSALISSYEQYF. DNA of the CDR3: TGCGCCAGCAGCCAAAGTGCCCTCATCAGCTCCTACGAGCAGTACTTC.

The genes are TRBV2 and TRBJ2-3, with 10 bases fitting TRBD2. J was trimmed by 4 bases and V by 3 bases; bases with no gene match: 10. CDR3 length: 17 residues. Germline assignment: CDR1 SNHLY and CDR2 FYNNEI. The CDR3 region is CASSDSGGALHADTQYF. The CDR3 region has the DNA TGTGCCAGCAGTGACAGCGGGGGGGCCTTGCATGCAGATACGCAGTATTTT.

The rearrangement joins TRBV27 to TRBJ2-5; TRBD2 is a possible D gene (6 bases). Germline V CDR1 and CDR2: MNHEY, SMNVEV (reference sequence). The CDR3 loop spans 14 amino acids. Trimming took off 5 bases at V and 5 bases at J, with 15 bases between the two ends. CDR3: CASSKSGRWETQYF. DNA for the CDR3: TGTGCCAGCAGTAAAAGCGGGCGGTGGGAGACCCAGTACTTC.

The chain joins TRBV5-1 to TRBJ1-2; no firm D call. CDR1 and CDR2 (germline): SGHRS, YFSETQ. V lost 4 bases and J 3 bases, leaving 25 bases between the germline ends. The CDR3 totals 18 residues. Here the CDR3 reads CASSLNTLNLAGDYGYTF. DNA for the CDR3: TGCGCCAGCAGCCTGAACACCCTCAATTTGGCCGGGGACTATGGCTACACCTTC. Looking up the rest from reference TRBV5-1 and TRBJ1-2 gives the full variable domain: KAGVTQTPRYLIKTRGQQVTLSCSPISGHRSVSWYQQTPGQGLQFLFEYFSETQRNKGNFPGRFSGRQFSNSRSEMNVSTLELGDSALYLCASSLNTLNLAGDYGYTFGSGTRLTVV.

A remark on this clone: Other DNA sequences in the sample encode the same CDR3. The chain is built from TRBV9 and TRBJ2-7; a weak D match, TRBD2 (6 bases). Germline-derived CDR1 and CDR2 are SGDLS and YYNGEE. Trimming took off 2 bases at V and 2 bases at J, with 14 bases between the two ends. This CDR3 is 15 amino acids long. The CDR3 nucleotides read TGTGCCAGCAGCGTTAGCGGAGGAGGGCCCTACGAGCAGTACTTC. The encoded protein is CASSVSGGGPYEQYF.

The chain combines TRBV15 with TRBJ2-3; D not resolved. The CDR3 extends over 12 amino acids. Per the germline V gene, CDR1 is LNHNV and CDR2 is YYDKDF (reference sequence). Trimming removed 0 bases from V and 3 bases from J, with 1 base in between. In DNA, the CDR3 is TGTGCCACCAGCAGAGATACAGATACGCAGTATTTT. Translating it yields CATSRDTDTQYF.

The chain employs TRBV19 and TRBJ2-3, with D perhaps TRBD2 (5 bases). This CDR3 is 13 amino acids long. Looked up from germline, CDR1 is LNHDA and CDR2 is SQIVND (reference sequence). The ends were cut back, 3 bases at V and 4 bases at J, with 8 bases in the middle. For the CDR3, the DNA is TGTGCCAGTAGTATCTGGGGAGCAGATACGCAGTATTTT. Amino acid sequence: CASSIWGADTQYF.

V and J are TRBV13 and TRBJ1-2; D unresolved. Germline CDR1 is PRHDT and CDR2 is FYEKMQ (reference sequence). The V and J ends lost 1 base and 8 bases respectively, with 8 bases between them. CDR3 length equals 12 residues. CDR3 nucleotides: TGTGCCAGCAGCTTAGCCTCCGGGGGCTACACCTTC. Amino acid sequence: CASSLASGGYTF.

The chain links TRBV7-9 to TRBJ2-1; TRBD2 matches at 11 bases. Germline V CDR1 and CDR2: SEHNR, FQNEAQ (reference sequence). The CDR3 runs 19 residues. V trimming: 6 bases; J trimming: 6 bases; junction bases outside the gene matches: 19. The CDR3 region has the DNA TGTGCCAGCAGATTTCCCGCCGGTTTTAGCGGGGGGGTAGGCAATGAGCAGTTCTTC. Translated, it gives CASRFPAGFSGGVGNEQFF.

This chain uses TRBV7-9 with TRBJ1-2; tentatively, D is TRBD1 (6 bases). The CDR3 has 16 amino acids. V was trimmed by 0 bases and J by 4 bases, leaving 15 bases between them. Germline V CDR1 and CDR2: SEHNR, FQNEAQ (reference sequence). The CDR3 loop reads CASSLAGVRGGYGYTF. The DNA for the CDR3 is TGTGCCAGCAGCTTAGCGGGCGTCAGGGGAGGCTATGGCTACACCTTC.

V usage is TRBV6-6 and J usage is TRBJ2-5; no definite D call. CDR3 size: 12 residues. The germline V gene has CDR1 MNHNY and CDR2 SVGAGI (reference sequence). Trimming cost V 4 bases and J 4 bases, with 7 bases left between them. CDR3 sequence reads: CASSLQPETQYF. The DNA for the CDR3 is TGTGCCAGCAGTTTACAACCAGAGACCCAGTACTTC.

The CDR3 DNA is TGTGCCAGCTCACTATTGGGTCAGGGGGCAGATACGCAGTATTTT. This sequence encodes CASSLLGQGADTQYF. The J gene is TRBJ2-3, the V gene TRBV18; 7 nucleotides agree with TRBD1. This CDR3 comprises 15 residues. Germline-derived CDR1 and CDR2 are KGHSH and LQKENI. The J segment lost 4 bases and the V segment lost 4 bases, leaving 8 bases of the junction unmatched. The complete variable domain, with remaining parts taken from reference TRBV18 and TRBJ2-3, reads NAGVMQNPRHLVRRRGQEARLRCSPMKGHSHVYWYRQLPEEGLKFMVYLQKENIIDESGMPKERFSAEFPKEGPSILRIQQVVRGDSAAYFCASSLLGQGADTQYFGPGTRLTVL.

This rearrangement joins TRBV18 to TRBJ2-5; D is unresolved. The CDR3 runs 15 residues. V gave up 1 base and J gave up 0 bases, with 9 bases separating them. The germline CDR1 and CDR2 sequences are KGHSH and LQKENI. The CDR3 loop reads CASSPLPDNQETQYF. The CDR3 coding sequence is TGTGCCAGCTCACCACTTCCAGACAACCAAGAGACCCAGTACTTC.

This rearrangement joins TRBV18 to TRBJ2-7; TRBD1 aligns across 7 bases. The germline V gene encodes CDR1 KGHSH and CDR2 LQKENI. J lost 5 bases, V lost 4 bases, and 5 bases had no gene match. The CDR3 runs 13 residues. Here the CDR3 DNA reads TGTGCCAGCTCACAGGGGGCCCCTGACGAGCAGTACTTC. Residues: CASSQGAPDEQYF.

The chain combines TRBV9 with TRBJ1-2; a weak D match, TRBD1 (5 bases). CDR1 is SGDLS, CDR2 YYNGEE, per germline. The length of the CDR3 is 19 residues. Trimming pared 1 base from V and 8 bases from J, leaving 30 bases between. Here the CDR3 DNA reads TGTGCCAGCAGCGTACGGGTAACCCTGAAAGGGGCCCAGGACGGGGGCTACACCTTC. This codes for CASSVRVTLKGAQDGGYTF.

The V and J genes are TRBV5-1 and TRBJ2-3; 14 nucleotides line up with TRBD2. The CDR3 has 17 amino acids. The V and J ends lost 4 bases and 3 bases, in that order; junction bases with no gene match: 7. Germline lookup yields CDR1 SGHRS and CDR2 YFSETQ. The CDR3 region is CASSRLAGGQRTDTQYF. The CDR3 DNA follows: TGCGCCAGCAGCCGACTAGCGGGGGGGCAGAGGACAGATACGCAGTATTTT.

J is TRBJ1-1 and V is TRBV19, with no clear D. V lost 5 bases and J lost 3, with 10 bases in between. Germline CDR1 LNHDA, CDR2 SQIVND (reference sequence). CDR3 length equals 13 residues. This chain's CDR3 is CASSDNQHTEAFF. The CDR3 DNA sequence: TGTGCCAGTAGTGACAATCAACACACTGAAGCTTTCTTT.

This chain uses TRBV19 with TRBJ2-1; D remains ambiguous. Trimming shortened V by 3 bases and J by 5 bases, and 8 bases separated the two germline ends. Germline CDR1 LNHDA, CDR2 SQIVND (reference sequence). The CDR3 loop spans 13 amino acids. Here the CDR3 reads CASSIWANNEQFF. The CDR3 nucleotides are TGTGCCAGTAGTATTTGGGCAAACAATGAGCAGTTCTTC. The whole variable domain, remainder taken from reference TRBV19 and TRBJ2-1, is DGGITQSPKYLFRKEGQNVTLSCEQNLNHDAMYWYRQDPGQGLRLIYYSQIVNDFQKGDIAEGYSVSREKKESFPLTVTSAQKNPTAFYLCASSIWANNEQFFGPGTRLTVL.

This chain uses TRBV11-3 with TRBJ2-3; 13 nucleotides align to TRBD2. J lost 2 bases, V lost 3 bases, and 2 bases had no gene match. Germline CDR1 reads SGHNT; CDR2 reads YENEEA. CDR3 length equals 16 residues. This chain's CDR3 is CASSFGTSGITDTQYF. DNA for the CDR3: TGTGCCAGCAGCTTCGGGACTAGCGGGATCACAGATACGCAGTATTTT.

This chain uses TRBV5-4 with TRBJ2-5, with TRBD1 matching 10 bases. CDR3 length: 15 amino acids. Germline-derived CDR1 and CDR2 are SGHNT and YYREEE (reference sequence). V shed 2 bases and J 2 bases; nucleotides not matched to a gene: 3. The CDR3 here is CASSLRTGGQETQYF. The CDR3 DNA is TGTGCCAGCAGCTTAAGGACAGGGGGGCAAGAGACCCAGTACTTC.

This clone is termed medium-sized. Here the CDR3 reads CASSFVRDNEQFF. The CDR3 DNA sequence: TGTGCCAGCAGCTTTGTTAGAGACAATGAGCAGTTCTTC. The chain carries TRBV7-9 and TRBJ2-1; no definite D call. CDR1 and CDR2 from the germline V gene are SEHNR and FQNEAQ (reference sequence). V was pared by 3 bases and J by 5 bases, with 8 bases between. The CDR3 extends over 13 amino acids.

The chain employs TRBV4-2 and TRBJ2-5; 13 bases align to TRBD2. The CDR3 has 21 residues. Germline V gene data show CDR1 as LGHNA and CDR2 as YNFKEQ. With 0 bases clipped from V and 4 bases from J, the junction kept 17 bases outside the gene matches. This CDR3 reads CASSQDVGTSGGAGGRETQYF. The CDR3 DNA follows: TGTGCCAGCAGCCAAGATGTCGGAACTAGCGGGGGGGCCGGAGGTAGAGAGACCCAGTACTTC.

This chain connects TRBV9 to TRBJ2-1, with 14 bases matching TRBD2. CDR1 and CDR2 (germline): SGDLS, YYNGEE. J was trimmed by 1 base and V by 0 bases; bases with no gene match: 6. CDR3 length equals 19 residues. This CDR3 is CASSVGLAGGPISYNEQFF. In DNA form, the CDR3 reads TGTGCCAGCAGCGTAGGACTAGCGGGGGGGCCGATTTCCTACAATGAGCAGTTCTTC.

This sequence joins TRBV19 and TRBJ1-5; D not certain. Germline CDR1 is LNHDA and CDR2 is SQIVND (reference sequence). The CDR3 spans 15 residues. Trimming cost V 6 bases and J 5 bases, with 17 bases left between them. CDR3 protein: CASSRTLRRDQPQHF. The CDR3 DNA follows: TGTGCCAGTAGCCGAACACTAAGGAGGGATCAGCCCCAGCATTTT.